The 23 T cell receptor beta chains reported below all come from one sample, sequenced in a study of control samples from healthy donors and cancer patients. Clones were sequenced by immunoSEQ multiplex PCR, and TCRdb holds only the in-frame ones, with some missing. In the table there are 150,000 to 200,000 clones, roughly 88% of which are singletons. The source material was blood. Every receptor here comes from a man aged 18 to 35 in good health.

The CDR3 DNA is TGTGCCAGCACGGACAGGCCTGGAAACACCATATATTTT. This encodes CASTDRPGNTIYF. V usage is TRBV6-6 and J usage is TRBJ1-3; TRBD1 matches at 7 bases. The trim removed 7 bases at V and 2 bases at J, leaving 2 bases unmatched. This CDR3 has 13 amino acids. CDR1 and CDR2 from the germline V gene are MNHNY and SVGAGI (reference sequence).

The J gene is TRBJ2-5, the V gene TRBV11-3; 9 bases map to TRBD2. Per germline, CDR1 SGHNT and CDR2 YENEEA. V shed 3 bases and J 4 bases; nucleotides not matched to a gene: 6. This CDR3 spans 15 amino acids. Here the CDR3 DNA reads TGTGCCAGCAGCTTTGGAGCGGGGGGCCCAGAGACCCAGTACTTC. The encoded protein is CASSFGAGGPETQYF.

The V call is TRBV9, the J call TRBJ1-1, with 7 bases that match TRBD1. V was clipped by 0 bases and J by 4 bases; unmatched bases: 9. CDR3 length: 16 amino acids. The germline CDR1 and CDR2 sequences are SGDLS and YYNGEE. CDR3 DNA sequence: TGTGCCAGCAGCGTAGAGGAGACAGGGTGGGGCACTGAAGCTTTCTTT. Protein sequence: CASSVEETGWGTEAFF.

This clone appeared many times. The rearrangement links TRBV18 to TRBJ2-3; possible D gene TRBD2, 5 bases. The CDR3 loop spans 16 amino acids. Germline-derived CDR1 and CDR2 are KGHSH and LQKENI. V lost 4 bases and J 2 bases, leaving 16 bases between the germline ends. The chain's CDR3 is CASSHARTGNTDTQYF. In DNA, the CDR3 is TGTGCCAGCTCACACGCTAGGACGGGAAACACAGATACGCAGTATTTT.

The rearrangement uses TRBV27 and TRBJ2-5; 11 bases fit TRBD2. The CDR3 is 15 amino acids. V trimming: 2 bases; J trimming: 2 bases; junction bases outside the gene matches: 1. Germline-derived CDR1 and CDR2 are MNHEY and SMNVEV (reference sequence). CDR3 nucleotide sequence: TGTGCCAGCAGTTTACTAGCGGGGGGTCAAGAGACCCAGTACTTC. Residues: CASSLLAGGQETQYF.

The CDR3 bases are TGTGCCAGCAGTGCCCGACAGGCCCCCATCGAGACCCAGTACTTC. It translates to CASSARQAPIETQYF. This chain joins TRBV27 and TRBJ2-5; a possible D gene is TRBD1 (6 bases). CDR3 length: 15 residues. CDR1 MNHEY and CDR2 SMNVEV come from the germline V gene (reference sequence). V dropped 5 bases and J dropped 5 bases, with 18 bases sitting between them.

The rearrangement uses TRBV7-9 and TRBJ2-4; D could derive from TRBD1 or TRBD2 (5 bases each). The CDR3 runs 13 residues. Trimming pared 5 bases from V and 6 bases from J, leaving 11 bases between. Germline V CDR1 and CDR2: SEHNR, FQNEAQ (reference sequence). The CDR3 loop is CASSRGDGNIQYF. The CDR3 DNA follows: TGTGCCAGCAGCCGTGGGGACGGAAACATTCAGTACTTC. The full variable domain, completed using reference TRBV7-9 and TRBJ2-4, is DTGVSQNPRHKITKRGQNVTFRCDPISEHNRLYWYRQTLGQGPEFLTYFQNEAQLEKSRLLSDRFSAERPKGSFSTLEIQRTEQGDSAMYLCASSRGDGNIQYFGAGTRLSVL.

This chain connects TRBV4-3 to TRBJ2-3; no clear D gene. Trimming took 1 base from V and 2 from J, leaving 10 bases between them. Per germline, CDR1 LGHNA and CDR2 YSLEER. This CDR3 spans 15 amino acids. The CDR3 DNA reads TGCGCCAGCAGCCAAGGGACCGCTCTCACAGATACGCAGTATTTT. Residues: CASSQGTALTDTQYF.

The rearrangement uses TRBV12-3 or TRBV12-4 and TRBJ1-5, with 8 bases lining up with TRBD1. This CDR3 is 12 amino acids long. The V gene end was trimmed by 6 bases and the J gene end by 7 bases; junction bases not matched to a gene: 2. The CDR3 loop reads CASRTGEQPQHF. The CDR3 nucleotides read TGTGCCAGCAGGACAGGGGAACAGCCCCAGCATTTT.

This chain links TRBV6-2 or TRBV6-3 with TRBJ1-5; 12 nucleotides align to TRBD1. There are 20 residues in the CDR3. The V gene's germline CDR1 is MNHEY and CDR2 SVGEGT. Trimming took 2 bases from V and 2 from J; bases not matched to a gene: 13. The DNA for the CDR3 is TGTGCCAGCAGTTACGCCCTACGGGGACAGGGGGCATCTGGCAATCAGCCCCAGCATTTT. Amino acid sequence: CASSYALRGQGASGNQPQHF.

The genes are TRBV6-5 and TRBJ1-6, with D possibly TRBD1 on 6 matching bases. The CDR3 is 15 residues long. With 0 bases removed from V and 7 bases from J, the gap between germline ends came to 10 bases. Germline V gives CDR1 MNHEY, CDR2 SVGAGI. The CDR3, as DNA: TGTGCCAGCAGTTACTCGTCAGGGGAGAATTCACCCCTCCACTTT. It translates to CASSYSSGENSPLHF.

The chain couples TRBV5-1 to TRBJ2-5; D is ambiguous. The ends were cut back, 0 bases at V and 0 bases at J, with 6 bases in the middle. The germline V gene encodes CDR1 SGHRS and CDR2 YFSETQ. This CDR3 is 14 amino acids long. The DNA for the CDR3 is TGCGCCAGCAGCTTGGACAGTTACCAAGAGACCCAGTACTTC. Amino acids: CASSLDSYQETQYF.

The rearrangement links TRBV2 to TRBJ2-4, with D uncertain. Per the germline V gene, CDR1 is SNHLY and CDR2 is FYNNEI. This CDR3 contains 11 residues. V lost 7 bases to trimming and J lost 8 bases, with 9 bases between them. CDR3 amino acids: CASIDGYIQYF. The CDR3 bases are TGTGCCAGCATCGACGGGTACATTCAGTACTTC.

This chain joins TRBV9 and TRBJ2-5, with TRBD2 matching over 9 bases. The CDR3 runs to 16 residues. Trimming at V came to 0 bases and at J to 1 base, leaving 4 bases not matched to a gene. Germline CDR1 is SGDLS and CDR2 is YYNGEE. CDR3 region: CASSVEGAGGQETQYF. The CDR3 DNA reads TGTGCCAGCAGCGTAGAGGGAGCGGGGGGCCAAGAGACCCAGTACTTC.

The chain uses TRBV11-2 and TRBJ1-2; tentatively, D is TRBD1 (5 bases). V shed 0 bases and J shed 8 bases, with 10 bases lying between them. Looked up from germline, CDR1 is SGHAT and CDR2 is FQNNGV. The CDR3 consists of 13 residues. CDR3 in amino acids: CASSLDGGKGYTF. For the CDR3, the DNA is TGTGCCAGCAGCTTAGATGGGGGGAAAGGCTACACCTTC. Filled out from reference TRBV11-2 and TRBJ1-2, the complete variable domain reads EAGVAQSPRYKIIEKRQSVAFWCNPISGHATLYWYQQILGQGPKLLIQFQNNGVVDDSQLPKDRFSAERLKGVDSTLKIQPAKLEDSAVYLCASSLDGGKGYTFGSGTRLTVV.

The chain is built from TRBV27 and TRBJ2-7; 7 positions agree with TRBD1. Germline CDR1 reads MNHEY; CDR2 reads SMNVEV (reference sequence). The CDR3 runs 14 residues. Germline trimming cut 3 bases from V and 3 bases from J; bases unmatched to any gene: 5. The CDR3 DNA reads as TGTGCCAGCAGTTTTGTAGGGGGCGGCTACGAGCAGTACTTC. This gives the protein CASSFVGGGYEQYF.

The chain links TRBV6-2 or TRBV6-3 to TRBJ1-4; weak D call: TRBD1 (6 bases). The CDR3 spans 14 residues. CDR1 and CDR2 (germline): MNHEY, SVGEGT. Trimming shortened V by 6 bases and J by 5 bases, and 13 bases separated the two germline ends. The DNA of the CDR3 is TGTGCCAGCAGCCGAGGACAGTCAAATGAAAAACTGTTTTTT. Translating gives CASSRGQSNEKLFF.

V usage is TRBV7-8 and J usage is TRBJ1-2, with 9 bases identical to TRBD1. Germline V gene data show CDR1 as SGHVS and CDR2 as FQNEAQ. V lost 4 bases, J lost 6 bases, and 6 bases stayed unmatched. The CDR3 is 14 residues long. The CDR3 loop is CASSSQRQGDGYTF. Here the CDR3 DNA reads TGTGCCAGCAGCTCCCAAAGACAGGGGGATGGCTACACCTTC.

In this sample, this clone turned up a few times. The V gene is TRBV2, the J gene TRBJ2-7; D gene unclear. The CDR3 is made up of 12 amino acids. Trimming removed 5 bases at V and 4 bases at J, with 9 bases between. CDR1 is SNHLY and CDR2 is FYNNEI in the germline V gene. The CDR3 reads CASSSRVYEQYF. CDR3 nucleotide sequence: TGTGCCAGCAGTTCCCGCGTGTACGAGCAGTACTTC. The full variable domain, completed using reference TRBV2 and TRBJ2-7, is EPEVTQTPSHQVTQMGQEVILRCVPISNHLYFYWYRQILGQKVEFLVSFYNNEISEKSEIFDDQFSVERPDGSNFTLKIRSTKLEDSAMYFCASSSRVYEQYFGPGTRLTVT.

This chain links TRBV6-2 or TRBV6-3 with TRBJ1-1; possible D gene TRBD1, 6 bases. CDR3 length: 15 residues. Trimming removed 6 bases from V and 4 bases from J, with 18 bases in between. Germline CDR1 is MNHEY and CDR2 is SVGEGT. The CDR3 DNA reads TGTGCCAGCAGCGCCCTGGGGGGCGGGGGCACTGAAGCTTTCTTT. Its protein is CASSALGGGGTEAFF.

This chain uses TRBV2 with TRBJ2-7, with D possibly called TRBD1 or TRBD2 (5 bases each). V was trimmed by 6 bases and J by 4 bases, leaving 13 bases between them. The CDR3 totals 13 residues. The germline CDR1 and CDR2 sequences are SNHLY and FYNNEI. The DNA of the CDR3 is TGTGCCAGCAGAGAGGGGTCTTGGTACGAGCAGTACTTC. Encoded protein: CASREGSWYEQYF.

The rearrangement uses TRBV11-2 and TRBJ2-3; a possible D gene is TRBD2 (7 bases). Trimming took off 1 base at V and 6 bases at J, with 14 bases between the two ends. The CDR3 runs 15 residues. In germline, CDR1 is SGHAT, CDR2 FQNNGV. DNA for the CDR3: TGTGCCAGCAGCTTAGTAGGGGGGGGCAAGGATACGCAGTATTTT. Translation gives CASSLVGGGKDTQYF. Variable domain in full (rest from reference TRBV11-2 and TRBJ2-3): EAGVAQSPRYKIIEKRQSVAFWCNPISGHATLYWYQQILGQGPKLLIQFQNNGVVDDSQLPKDRFSAERLKGVDSTLKIQPAKLEDSAVYLCASSLVGGGKDTQYFGPGTRLTVL.

The chain carries TRBV6-1 and TRBJ2-1; 8 nucleotides match TRBD2. Germline V gives CDR1 MNHNS, CDR2 SASEGT. The CDR3 covers 16 residues. After removal of 0 bases from V and 3 bases from J, the junction contained 4 bases not matched to a gene. The CDR3 spells CASSEAFRGGYNEQFF. The CDR3 DNA sequence: TGTGCCAGCAGTGAAGCCTTCCGGGGGGGCTACAATGAGCAGTTCTTC.